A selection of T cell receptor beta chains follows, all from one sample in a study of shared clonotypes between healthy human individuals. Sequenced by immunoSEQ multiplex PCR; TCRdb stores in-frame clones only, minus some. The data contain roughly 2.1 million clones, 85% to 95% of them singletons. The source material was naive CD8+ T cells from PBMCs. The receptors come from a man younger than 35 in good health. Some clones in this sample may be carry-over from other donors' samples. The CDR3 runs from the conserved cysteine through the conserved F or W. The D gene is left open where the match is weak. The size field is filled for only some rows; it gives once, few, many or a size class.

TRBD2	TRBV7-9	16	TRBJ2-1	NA	TGTGCCAGCAGCCTCCTAGGCGGGACTAGTGTTAATGAGCAGTTCTTC	CASSLLGGTSVNEQFF
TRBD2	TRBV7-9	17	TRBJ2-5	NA	TGTGCCAGCAGCCCTAGAGGGGGGGCTAGCGGGACGGAGACCCAGTACTTC	CASSPRGGASGTETQYF
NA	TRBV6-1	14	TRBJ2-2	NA	TGTGCCAGCAGTGAACGCTGGGCTACCGGGGAGCTGTTTTTT	CASSERWATGELFF
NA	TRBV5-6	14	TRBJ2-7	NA	TGTGCCAGCAGCCCGATGGACATCCCCTACGAGCAGTACTTC	CASSPMDIPYEQYF
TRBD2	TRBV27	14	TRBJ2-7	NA	TGTGCCAGCAGCCCATGGGGGGGACCCTACGAGCAGTACTTC	CASSPWGGPYEQYF
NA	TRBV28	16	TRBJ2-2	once	TGTGCCAGCAGTTCAAGTCGCGGGTTGAACACCGGGGAGCTGTTTTTT	CASSSSRGLNTGELFF
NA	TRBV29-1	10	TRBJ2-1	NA	TGCAGCGCTGTTGGTACTGAGCAGTTCTTC	CSAVGTEQFF
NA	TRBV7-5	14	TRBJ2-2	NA	TGTGTCAGAAGCCCACAGGGGGACACCGGGGAGCTGTTTTTT	CVRSPQGDTGELFF
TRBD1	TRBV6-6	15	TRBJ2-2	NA	TGTGCCAGCAGTTTCGACAGGGGGCGAATCGGGGAGCTGTTTTTT	CASSFDRGRIGELFF
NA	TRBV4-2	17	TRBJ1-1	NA	TGTGCCAGCAGCCAAGAAGGTCCTCCGATCGCCGTCACTGAAGCTTTCTTT	CASSQEGPPIAVTEAFF
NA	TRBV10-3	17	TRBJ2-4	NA	TGTGCCATCAGTGTGAAACTGGCTGACAGAGACAAAAACATTCAGTACTTC	CAISVKLADRDKNIQYF
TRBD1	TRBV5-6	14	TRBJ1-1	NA	TGTGCCAGCAGCTTGGAGACAGGGCCCACTGAAGCTTTCTTT	CASSLETGPTEAFF
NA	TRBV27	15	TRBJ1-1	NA	TGTGCCAGCAGGTGGACGACCGGGGGGGACACTGAAGCTTTCTTT	CASRWTTGGDTEAFF
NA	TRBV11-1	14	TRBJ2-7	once	TGTGCCAGCAGCTCCCGACAGGATTCCTACGAGCAGTACTTC	CASSSRQDSYEQYF
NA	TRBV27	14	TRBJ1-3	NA	TGTGCCAGCAGTCTTCGACATCCTGGAAACACCATATATTTT	CASSLRHPGNTIYF
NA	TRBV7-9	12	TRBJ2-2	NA	TGTGCCAGCAGCTTAGGTATTGGGGAGCTGTTTTTT	CASSLGIGELFF
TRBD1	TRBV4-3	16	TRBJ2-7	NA	TGCGCCAGCAGCCAAGAAGGGACAGGGGCTTCCTACGAGCAGTACTTC	CASSQEGTGASYEQYF
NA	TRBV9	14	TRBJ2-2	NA	TGTGCCAGCAGCGCAAGAACCGGGACCGGGGAGCTGTTTTTT	CASSARTGTGELFF
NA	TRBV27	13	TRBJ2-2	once	TGTGCCAGCAGTTTGTCCAGGGCCGGGGAGCTGTTTTTT	CASSLSRAGELFF
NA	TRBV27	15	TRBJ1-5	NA	TGTGCCAGCAGACCAGTATCAGATTTCAATCAGCCCCAGCATTTT	CASRPVSDFNQPQHF
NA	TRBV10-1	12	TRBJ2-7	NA	TGCGCCAGCAGTGAGTCTTACGACGAGCAGTACTTC	CASSESYDEQYF
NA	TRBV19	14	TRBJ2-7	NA	TGTGCCAGTGGGGGGCCAAGCGGCACCTACGAGCAGTACTTC	CASGGPSGTYEQYF
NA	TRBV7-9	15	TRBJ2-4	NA	TGTGCCAGCAGCGCAGGGAGCTTAGCCAAAAACATTCAGTACTTC	CASSAGSLAKNIQYF
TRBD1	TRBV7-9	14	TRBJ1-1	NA	TGTGCCAGCAGCGAACCGGACAGGACAACTGAAGCTTTCTTT	CASSEPDRTTEAFF
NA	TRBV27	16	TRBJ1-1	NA	TGTGCCAGCAGTTTATCGTCAGGTATCGGGGACACTGAAGCTTTCTTT	CASSLSSGIGDTEAFF
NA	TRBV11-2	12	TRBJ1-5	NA	TGTGCCAGCAGCACGGGGAATCAGCCCCAGCATTTT	CASSTGNQPQHF
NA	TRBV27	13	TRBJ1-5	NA	TGTGCCAGCAGCGCTAGCCCCGGGCAGCCCCAGCATTTT	CASSASPGQPQHF
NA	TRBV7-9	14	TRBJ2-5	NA	TGTGCCAGCAGCTTAGATGTACTAAAAGAGACCCAGTACTTC	CASSLDVLKETQYF
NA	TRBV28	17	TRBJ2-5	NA	TGTGCCAGCAGTTTATGGACCCTGGGCGGGGTCCAAGAGACCCAGTACTTC	CASSLWTLGGVQETQYF
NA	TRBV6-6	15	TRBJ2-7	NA	TGTGCCAGCAGTTACGTTGGGGGTGGGTCCTACGAGCAGTACTTC	CASSYVGGGSYEQYF
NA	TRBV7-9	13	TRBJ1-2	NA	TGTGCCAGCAGCTTAATCCAACCTGATGGCTACACCTTC	CASSLIQPDGYTF
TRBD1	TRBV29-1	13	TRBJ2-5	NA	TGCAGCGTTGATGGACAGGGGGAAGAGACCCAGTACTTC	CSVDGQGEETQYF
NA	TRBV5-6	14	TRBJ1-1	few	TGTGCTACCAGGGACCAGGCCATGAACACTGAAGCTTTCTTT	CATRDQAMNTEAFF
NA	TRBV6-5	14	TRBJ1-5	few	TGTGCCAGCCCCCAAGGGCATAGCAATCAGCCCCAGCATTTT	CASPQGHSNQPQHF
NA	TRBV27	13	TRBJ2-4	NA	TGTGCCAGCAGTTTATCTCCCAAAAACATTCAGTACTTC	CASSLSPKNIQYF
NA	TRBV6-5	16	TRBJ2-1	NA	TGTGCCAGCAGTTACTCAGCCGGGGCCCCTTACAATGAGCAGTTCTTC	CASSYSAGAPYNEQFF
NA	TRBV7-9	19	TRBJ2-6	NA	TGTGCCAGCAGGACAGCGGCTCAAGGATGGTCCTCTGGGGCCAACGTCCTGACTTTC	CASRTAAQGWSSGANVLTF